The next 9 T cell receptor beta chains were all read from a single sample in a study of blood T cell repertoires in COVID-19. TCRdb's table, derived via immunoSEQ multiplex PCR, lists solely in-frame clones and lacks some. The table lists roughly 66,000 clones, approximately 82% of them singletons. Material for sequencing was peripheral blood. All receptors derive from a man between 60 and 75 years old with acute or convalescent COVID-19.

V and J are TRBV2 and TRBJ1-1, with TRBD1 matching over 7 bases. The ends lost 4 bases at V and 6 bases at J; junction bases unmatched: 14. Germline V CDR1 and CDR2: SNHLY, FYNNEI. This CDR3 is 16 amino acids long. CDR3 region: CASSVTGAAGWAEAFF. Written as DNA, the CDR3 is TGTGCCAGCAGTGTAACAGGGGCCGCCGGTTGGGCTGAAGCTTTCTTT.

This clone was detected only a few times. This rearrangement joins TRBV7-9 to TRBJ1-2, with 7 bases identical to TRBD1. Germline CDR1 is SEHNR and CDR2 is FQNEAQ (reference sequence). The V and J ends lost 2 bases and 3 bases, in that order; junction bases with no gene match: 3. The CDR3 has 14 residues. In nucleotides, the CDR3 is TGTGCCAGCAGCTTAAGACAGGGCTACTATGGCTACACCTTC. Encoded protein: CASSLRQGYYGYTF.

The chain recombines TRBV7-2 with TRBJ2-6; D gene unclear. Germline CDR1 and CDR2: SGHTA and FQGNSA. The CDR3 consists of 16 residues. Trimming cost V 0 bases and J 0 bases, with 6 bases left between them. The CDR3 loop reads CASSLARSSGANVLTF. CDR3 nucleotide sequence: TGTGCCAGCAGCTTAGCGCGTAGCTCTGGGGCCAACGTCCTGACTTTC.

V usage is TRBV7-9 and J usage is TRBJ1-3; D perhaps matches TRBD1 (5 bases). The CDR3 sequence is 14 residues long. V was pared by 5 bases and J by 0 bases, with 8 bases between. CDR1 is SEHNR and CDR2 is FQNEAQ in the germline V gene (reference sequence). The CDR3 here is CASSPDSSGNTIYF. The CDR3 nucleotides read TGTGCCAGCAGCCCTGACAGCTCTGGAAACACCATATATTTT.

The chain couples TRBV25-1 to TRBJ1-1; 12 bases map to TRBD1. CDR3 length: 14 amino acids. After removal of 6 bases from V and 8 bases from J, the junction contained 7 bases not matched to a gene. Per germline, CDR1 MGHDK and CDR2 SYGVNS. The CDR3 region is CASRGGTGGLEAFF. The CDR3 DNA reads TGTGCCAGCAGGGGAGGGACAGGGGGCCTAGAAGCTTTCTTT.

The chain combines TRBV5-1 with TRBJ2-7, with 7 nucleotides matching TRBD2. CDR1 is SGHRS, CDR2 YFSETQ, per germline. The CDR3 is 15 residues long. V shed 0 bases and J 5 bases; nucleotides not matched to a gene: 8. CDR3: CASSLGTLGGNEQYF. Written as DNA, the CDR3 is TGCGCCAGCAGCTTGGGGACCCTGGGAGGGAACGAGCAGTACTTC.

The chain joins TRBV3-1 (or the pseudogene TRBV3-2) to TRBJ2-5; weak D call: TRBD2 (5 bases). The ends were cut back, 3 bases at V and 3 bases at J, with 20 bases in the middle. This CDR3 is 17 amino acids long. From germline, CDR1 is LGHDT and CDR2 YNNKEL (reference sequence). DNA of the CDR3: TGTGCCAGCAGCCATACCGGGTCGCGGACTCACAAAGAGACCCAGTACTTC. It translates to CASSHTGSRTHKETQYF.

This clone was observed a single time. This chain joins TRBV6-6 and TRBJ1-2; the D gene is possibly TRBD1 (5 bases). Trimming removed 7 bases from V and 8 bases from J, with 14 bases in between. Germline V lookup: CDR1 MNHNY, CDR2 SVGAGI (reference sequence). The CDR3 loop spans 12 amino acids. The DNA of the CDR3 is TGTGCCAGCACCGACGGGGGAGGCGGCTACACCTTC. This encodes CASTDGGGGYTF.

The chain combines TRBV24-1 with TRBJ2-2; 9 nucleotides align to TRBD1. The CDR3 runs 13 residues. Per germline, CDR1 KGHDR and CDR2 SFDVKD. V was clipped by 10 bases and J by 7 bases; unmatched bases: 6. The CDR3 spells CATRDREVGELFF. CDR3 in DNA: TGTGCCACTCGGGACAGGGAGGTCGGGGAGCTGTTTTTT.